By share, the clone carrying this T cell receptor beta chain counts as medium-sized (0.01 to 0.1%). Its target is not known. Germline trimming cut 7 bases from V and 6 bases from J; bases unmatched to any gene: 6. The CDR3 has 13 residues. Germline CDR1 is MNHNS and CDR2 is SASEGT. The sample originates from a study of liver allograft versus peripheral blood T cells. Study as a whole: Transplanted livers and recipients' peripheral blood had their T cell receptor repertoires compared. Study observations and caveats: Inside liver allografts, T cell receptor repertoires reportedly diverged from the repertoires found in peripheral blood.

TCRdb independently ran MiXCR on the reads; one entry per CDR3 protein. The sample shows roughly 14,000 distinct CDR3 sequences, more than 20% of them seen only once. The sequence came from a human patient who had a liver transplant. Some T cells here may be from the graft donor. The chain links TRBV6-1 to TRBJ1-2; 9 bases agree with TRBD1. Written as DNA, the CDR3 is TGTGCCAGCAAGGGGACAGGGATCGATGGCTACACCTTC. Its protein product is CASKGTGIDGYTF.